Listed below are T cell receptor beta chains from one sample, sequenced in a study of blood T cells in healthy people across ages. TCRdb reprocessed the 5' RACE reads via MiXCR and lists one record per CDR3 protein. The table has around 670,000 distinct CDR3 sequences, about 30% seen once. Sequencing input: blood. Source of these receptors: a woman older than 75 in good health. Each CDR3 is given without its conserved first and last residue. The order of the fields is V gene, CDR3 protein.

TRBV30 | AWSVLITSTDTQY
TRBV5-6 | ASSLEDSPNQPQH
TRBV9 | ASSPRPVMNTEAF
TRBV19 | ASSTTIGTLSYEQY
TRBV7-9 | ASSSTQGEQY
TRBV7-3 | ASSLRGQEAYEQF
TRBV6-5 | ASSYSRGSYGYT
TRBV4-2 | ASSQGSRGEETQY
TRBV7-2 | ASSLFAPWAQETQY
TRBV6-2/TRBV6-3 | ASSSAGQGAFPLIGDTQY
TRBV7-9 | ASSPTGGTEAF
TRBV5-1 | ASSLDRGPNQPQH
TRBV3-1 | ASSHPGRLQY
TRBV30 | AWSAREGAGIGDTQY
TRBV20-1 | SAREGRRTEKLF
TRBV7-9 | ASSPFRSSTDTQY
TRBV20-1 | SARQGLREKLF
TRBV28 | ASSPEDVYGYT
TRBV2 | ASSGPLAGANEQF
TRBV20-1 | SARDITGRGAYNEQY
TRBV3-1 | ACSKGQGASINEKLF
TRBV6-6 | ASSRSPPGGPYEQY
TRBV15 | ATSRRPTGFSGYT
TRBV7-8 | ASSFRTGSNTEAF
TRBV6-4 | ASSDLAGGFYNEQF
TRBV7-3 | ASTPVAGDTGELF
TRBV7-2 | ASNNRDLKDGLYGYT
TRBV3-1 | ASSQGSGLAGGQY
TRBV7-9 | ASSYGKETQY
TRBV4-2 | ASSHASEGAKGYT
TRBV7-2 | ASSANPGLPHEQY
TRBV12-3/TRBV12-4 | ASSLMGELF
TRBV12-3/TRBV12-4 | ASSLDSHPYGYT
TRBV28 | ASRSRGQETQY
TRBV20-1 | SASTSTSGGPKDTQY
TRBV7-8 | ASSLLAWAEAF
TRBV12-3/TRBV12-4 | ASRSDRALLGNTIY
TRBV7-2 | ASSPGGMRGAGQETQY
TRBV20-1 | SAPTSGPNTGELF
TRBV7-2 | ASSLVSGPRGYT
TRBV24-1 | ATSRAGAETQY
TRBV19 | ASSSGGLIQGTQY
TRBV18 | ASSPRTDTQY
TRBV2 | ASSSGTGMFVGYT
TRBV30 | AWTVPYNEQY
TRBV2 | ASSNRGTSGGNEQF
TRBV14 | ASSPAGAPSQQY
TRBV29-1 | SVVVTSGGEQY
TRBV11-2 | ASSSYRRGGTDTQY
TRBV3-1 | ASSRGAVGGETQY